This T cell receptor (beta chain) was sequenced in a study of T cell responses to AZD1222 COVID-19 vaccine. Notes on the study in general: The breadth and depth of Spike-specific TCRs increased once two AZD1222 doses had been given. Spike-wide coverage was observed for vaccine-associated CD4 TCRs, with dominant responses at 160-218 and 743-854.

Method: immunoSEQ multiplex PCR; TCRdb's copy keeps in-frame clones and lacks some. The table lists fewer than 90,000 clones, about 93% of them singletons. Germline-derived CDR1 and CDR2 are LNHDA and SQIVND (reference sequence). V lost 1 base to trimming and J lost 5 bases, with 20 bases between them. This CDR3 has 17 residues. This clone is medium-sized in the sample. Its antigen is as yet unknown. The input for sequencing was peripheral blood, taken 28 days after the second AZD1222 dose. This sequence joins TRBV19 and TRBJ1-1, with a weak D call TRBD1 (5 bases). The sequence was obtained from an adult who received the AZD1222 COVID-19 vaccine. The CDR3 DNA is TGTGCCAGTAGTATAGGGCCCCTGTCGGGGGGAAGGACTGAAGCTTTCTTT. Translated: CASSIGPLSGGRTEAFF.